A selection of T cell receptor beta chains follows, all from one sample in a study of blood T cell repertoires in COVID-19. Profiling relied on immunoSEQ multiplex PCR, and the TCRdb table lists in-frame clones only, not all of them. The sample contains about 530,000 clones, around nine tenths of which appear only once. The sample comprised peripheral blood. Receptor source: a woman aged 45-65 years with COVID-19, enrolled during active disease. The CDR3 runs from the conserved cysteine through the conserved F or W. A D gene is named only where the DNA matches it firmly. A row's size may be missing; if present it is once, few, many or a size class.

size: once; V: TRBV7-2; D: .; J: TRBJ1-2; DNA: TGTGCCAGCAGCTTAGTAGCCCAGCCCTATGGCTACACCTTC; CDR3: CASSLVAQPYGYTF
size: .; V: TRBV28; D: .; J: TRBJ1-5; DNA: TGTGCCAGCAGTGCGTTTGGGGGGGCCAATCAGCCCCAGCATTTT; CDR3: CASSAFGGANQPQHF
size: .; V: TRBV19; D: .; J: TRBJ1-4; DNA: TGTGCCAGTAGTCCTTTTTCGGGGAATGGAGAAAAACTGTTTTTT; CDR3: CASSPFSGNGEKLFF
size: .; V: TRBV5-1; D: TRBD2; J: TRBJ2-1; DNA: TGCGCCAGCAGGTTTGGACCTAGCGGGTACAATGAGCAGTTCTTC; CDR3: CASRFGPSGYNEQFF
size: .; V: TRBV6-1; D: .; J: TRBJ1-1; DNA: TGTGCCAGCAGTGAAAGCAGGGAGAACACTGAAGCTTTCTTT; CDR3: CASSESRENTEAFF
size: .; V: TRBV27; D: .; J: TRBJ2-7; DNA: TGTGCCAGCAGTTTAGGAAGGGGGAGCGAGCAGTACTTC; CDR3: CASSLGRGSEQYF
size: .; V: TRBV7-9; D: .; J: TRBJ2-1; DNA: TGTGCCATTTCCCGGATGACAGAGTCCTACAATGAGCAGTTCTTC; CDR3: CAISRMTESYNEQFF
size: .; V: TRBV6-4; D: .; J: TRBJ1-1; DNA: TGTGCCAGCAGAGCGACTGTGAACACTGAAGCTTTCTTT; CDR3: CASRATVNTEAFF
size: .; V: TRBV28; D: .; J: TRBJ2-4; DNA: TGTGCCAGCAGTCGAAATCCCGGGAATCTAAAGCACATTCAGTACTTC; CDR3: CASSRNPGNLKHIQYF
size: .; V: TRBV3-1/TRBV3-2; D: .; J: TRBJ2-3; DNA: TGTGCCAGCAGCCAAGATCGGGTCAGGGCAGATACGCAGTATTTT; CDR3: CASSQDRVRADTQYF
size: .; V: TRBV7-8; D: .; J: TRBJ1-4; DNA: TGTGCCAGCAGTCCGGAGAGACGAATTGCAACTAATGAAAAACTGTTTTTT; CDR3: CASSPERRIATNEKLFF
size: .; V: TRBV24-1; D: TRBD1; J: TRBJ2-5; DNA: TGTGCCACCAGTGATTTGGTGGAGACAGGGCGGGAGACCCAGTACTTC; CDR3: CATSDLVETGRETQYF
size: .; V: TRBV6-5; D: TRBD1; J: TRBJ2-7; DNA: TGTGCCAGCAGTTCCCCCGACAGGGATGATGGCGAGCAGTACTTC; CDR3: CASSSPDRDDGEQYF
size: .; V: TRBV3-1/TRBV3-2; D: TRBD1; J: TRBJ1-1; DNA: TGTGCCAGCAGTTCAGGGGGCACTGAAGCTTTCTTT; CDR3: CASSSGGTEAFF
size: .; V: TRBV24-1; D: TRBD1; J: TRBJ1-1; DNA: TGTGCCACCAGTGATCCTACATCGGACAGGGGTGAAGCTTTCTTT; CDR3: CATSDPTSDRGEAFF
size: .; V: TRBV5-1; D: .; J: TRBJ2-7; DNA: TGCGCCAGCAGCCTCTTCGCGGGGTCCTACGAGCAGTACTTC; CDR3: CASSLFAGSYEQYF
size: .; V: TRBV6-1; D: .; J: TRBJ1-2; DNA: TGTGCCAGCAGTGATCGCCCAGGGGCCTATGGCTACACCTTC; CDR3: CASSDRPGAYGYTF
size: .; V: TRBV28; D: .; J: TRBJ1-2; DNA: TGTGCCAGCAGTCCCCCGGACAGCAAATTTGCTAACTATGGCTACACCTTC; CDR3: CASSPPDSKFANYGYTF
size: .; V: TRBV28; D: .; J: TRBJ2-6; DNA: TGTGCCAGCACTACTGGGGCCAACGTCCTGACTTTC; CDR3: CASTTGANVLTF
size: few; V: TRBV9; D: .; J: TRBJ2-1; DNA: TGTGCCAGCAGCAGGTCCCGTAGTGAGGGTGAGCAGTTCTTC; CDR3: CASSRSRSEGEQFF
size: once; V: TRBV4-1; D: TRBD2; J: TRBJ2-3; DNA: TGCGCCAGCAGCCAAGATAGGGGACTAGGGGCAGATACGCAGTATTTT; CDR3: CASSQDRGLGADTQYF
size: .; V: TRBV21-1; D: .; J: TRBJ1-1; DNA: TGTGCCAGCAGCAAACCCACCAGGGGTCAGCAGGGGGCTGAAGCTTTCTTT; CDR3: CASSKPTRGQQGAEAFF
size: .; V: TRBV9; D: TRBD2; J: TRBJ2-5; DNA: TGTGCCAGCAGCGTAACGGGGGGGCCGGGAGAGACCCAGTACTTC; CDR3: CASSVTGGPGETQYF
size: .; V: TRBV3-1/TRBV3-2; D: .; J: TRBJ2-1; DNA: TGTGCCAGCAGCCAAGATCGCTACAATGAGCAGTTCTTC; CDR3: CASSQDRYNEQFF
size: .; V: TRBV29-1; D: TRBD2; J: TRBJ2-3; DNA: TGCAGCGTTCGACGGGGGGAAGATACGCAGTATTTT; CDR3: CSVRRGEDTQYF
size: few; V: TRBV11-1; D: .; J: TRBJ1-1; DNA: TGTGCCAGCAGCCAGACAGTGAACACTGAAGCTTTCTTT; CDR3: CASSQTVNTEAFF
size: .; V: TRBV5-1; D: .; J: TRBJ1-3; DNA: TGCGCCAGCAGCCCCAGGGCTGGAAACACCATATATTTT; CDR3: CASSPRAGNTIYF
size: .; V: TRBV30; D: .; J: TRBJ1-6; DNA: TGTGCCTGGAGGGAGAATGTCTACAGGGTATCACCCCTCCACTTT; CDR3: CAWRENVYRVSPLHF
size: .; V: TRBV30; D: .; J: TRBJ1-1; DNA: TGTGCCTGGAGCGCTGCATGGGAGAGGAACACTGAAGCTTTCTTT; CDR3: CAWSAAWERNTEAFF
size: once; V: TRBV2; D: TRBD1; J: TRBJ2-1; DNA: TGTGCCAGCATGGCCGGACAGGTTTTCTACAATGAGCAGTTCTTC; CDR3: CASMAGQVFYNEQFF
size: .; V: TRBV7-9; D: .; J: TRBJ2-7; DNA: TGTGCCAGCAGCCTCCTGATTCCTGACAGCCCTGACTACGAGCAGTACTTC; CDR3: CASSLLIPDSPDYEQYF
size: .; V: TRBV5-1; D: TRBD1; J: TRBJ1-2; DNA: TGCGCCAGCAGCGCGGGACAGATTAACTATGGCTACACCTTC; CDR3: CASSAGQINYGYTF
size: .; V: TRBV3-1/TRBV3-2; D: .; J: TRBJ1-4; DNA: TGTGCCAGCAGCCAGGGGGCGGGAAAACTGTTTTTT; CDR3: CASSQGAGKLFF